Listed below are T cell receptor beta chains from one sample, sequenced in a study of blood T cell repertoires in COVID-19. Clones were read by immunoSEQ multiplex PCR, and TCRdb kept only the in-frame ones, dropping some. The sample has about 160,000 clones, roughly 85% seen once. Sequencing was carried out using PBMCs or T cells enriched from blood (not recorded which). These receptors all come from a man aged 55-75 years who had recovered from COVID-19. Each CDR3 is given with its conserved first and last residue.

V	J	CDR3
TRBV2	TRBJ1-5	CASTPGQRSQPQHF
TRBV2	TRBJ1-1	CASSGQGRVRVTEAFF
TRBV27	TRBJ2-3	CASSVLAGGLEDTQYF
TRBV9	TRBJ2-7	CASGSQSYEQYF
TRBV5-1	TRBJ2-2	CASSSGNTGELFF
TRBV9	TRBJ2-1	CASSVGQSNEQFF
TRBV10-1	TRBJ1-6	CASSEEDRKNSPLHF
TRBV7-2	TRBJ2-1	CASSLAGTGYHNEQFF
TRBV9	TRBJ2-5	CASSVEGGRAETQYF
TRBV14	TRBJ2-3	CASSARGADTQYF
TRBV10-3	TRBJ1-1	CAISESSRSYTEAFF
TRBV5-5	TRBJ2-2	CASSPPGTGELFF
TRBV10-3	TRBJ2-7	CAISESGVHEQYF
TRBV5-6	TRBJ2-4	CASSLPGQGPNIQYF
TRBV7-2	TRBJ1-1	CASSLAHVNTEAFF
TRBV7-9	TRBJ1-1	CASSLDHGMHTEAFF
TRBV7-9	TRBJ2-5	CASSFQGLGTQYF
TRBV9	TRBJ1-5	CASSIPDRKQSQPQHF
TRBV4-1	TRBJ1-5	CASSQDTSRGGNQPQHF
TRBV18	TRBJ2-5	CASSGLAGGRETQYF
TRBV6-1	TRBJ2-2	CASSEAPGSGGELFF
TRBV7-2	TRBJ1-6	CASSMGGTYSPLHF
TRBV29-1	TRBJ2-7	CSVEDLRGPGAPGPYEQYF
TRBV5-1	TRBJ2-3	CASSLVRGSTDTQYF
TRBV10-3	TRBJ1-2	CAISDPVLTGLYGYTF
TRBV11-2	TRBJ2-1	CASSLAGSYNEQFF
TRBV3-1/TRBV3-2	TRBJ2-5	CASSQGLAGGGETQYF
TRBV29-1	TRBJ2-1	CRIGGVSSYNEQFF
TRBV7-3	TRBJ2-5	CASSLSPTGAETQYF
TRBV14	TRBJ2-1	CASSQDWGRVVNEQFF
TRBV7-3	TRBJ1-2	CASSPEGRSAGGYTF
TRBV11-3	TRBJ1-1	CASSLAVNTEAFF